Below are 6 T cell receptor beta chains sequenced from a single sample in a study of identical twins. TCRdb processed the 5' RACE reads anew with MiXCR; each CDR3 protein has one entry. The sample lists 400,000 to 500,000 distinct CDR3 sequences, 14% seen once, with about 1% in the top ten. Another study also made use of these data, one on yellow fever vaccine responses in identical twins.

Sequencing input: CD4+ T cells sorted from blood. Receptors originate from a young woman in good health.

The chain recombines TRBV12-3 or TRBV12-4 with TRBJ2-7, with D possibly being TRBD1 (5 bases). This CDR3 contains 15 residues. Trimming left V 1 base short and J 0 bases short, with 10 bases between. CDR3: CASSLDRLVSYEQYF. The DNA for the CDR3 is TGTGCCAGCAGTTTAGACAGGTTAGTCTCCTACGAGCAGTACTTC.

This clonotype came up many times. This chain's CDR3 is CATQGRDTGELFF. The CDR3 DNA reads as TGTGCCACCCAGGGTCGCGACACCGGGGAGCTGTTTTTT. The chain has TRBV24-1 and TRBJ2-2; D possibly corresponds to TRBD1 (5 bases). The CDR3 has 13 amino acids. CDR1 and CDR2 from the germline V gene are KGHDR and SFDVKD. V was trimmed by 9 bases and J by 3 bases, leaving 10 bases between them.

V usage is TRBV9 and J usage is TRBJ2-2; D uncertain. Germline assignment: CDR1 SGDLS and CDR2 YYNGEE. CDR3 length: 14 residues. Trimming took off 2 bases at V and 3 bases at J, with 8 bases between the two ends. The CDR3 here is CASSVATYTGELFF. As DNA, the CDR3 is TGTGCCAGCAGCGTGGCGACGTACACCGGGGAGCTGTTTTTT. The variable domain in full, completed from reference TRBV9 and TRBJ2-2, reads DSGVTQTPKHLITATGQRVTLRCSPRSGDLSVYWYQQSLDQGLQFLIQYYNGEERAKGNILERFSAQQFPDLHSELNLSSLELGDSALYFCASSVATYTGELFFGEGSRLTVL.

In its sample, this clonotype was seen a few times. The chain combines TRBV7-2 with TRBJ1-1; D is unresolved. This CDR3 has 15 amino acids. Germline V gene lookup returns CDR1 SGHTA and CDR2 FQGNSA. Trimming removed 0 bases at V and 1 base at J, with 9 bases between. In DNA, the CDR3 is TGTGCCAGCAGCTTAGCTCGGGCCTCGAACACTGAAGCTTTCTTT. Protein: CASSLARASNTEAFF.

In DNA form, the CDR3 reads TGCGCCAGCAGCCAAAAGACAGGGTTGAACACTGAAGCTTTCTTT. Protein sequence: CASSQKTGLNTEAFF. The rearrangement links TRBV5-1 to TRBJ1-1, with TRBD1 matching over 7 bases. Germline values: CDR1 SGHRS, CDR2 YFSETQ. Losses at the gene ends were 4 bases for V and 0 bases for J; bases not matched to a gene: 6. The CDR3 spans 15 residues. The whole variable domain, filled in from reference TRBV5-1 and TRBJ1-1, reads KAGVTQTPRYLIKTRGQQVTLSCSPISGHRSVSWYQQTPGQGLQFLFEYFSETQRNKGNFPGRFSGRQFSNSRSEMNVSTLELGDSALYLCASSQKTGLNTEAFFGQGTRLTVV.

V usage is TRBV6-1 and J usage is TRBJ2-7; D may correspond to TRBD1 or TRBD2 (5 bases each). The CDR3 extends over 16 amino acids. The germline V gene has CDR1 MNHNS and CDR2 SASEGT. Trimming left V 5 bases short and J 0 bases short, with 17 bases between. CDR3 residues: CASSRRTGTSSYEQYF. Here the CDR3 DNA reads TGTGCCAGCAGTAGGAGGACCGGGACGAGCTCCTACGAGCAGTACTTC.